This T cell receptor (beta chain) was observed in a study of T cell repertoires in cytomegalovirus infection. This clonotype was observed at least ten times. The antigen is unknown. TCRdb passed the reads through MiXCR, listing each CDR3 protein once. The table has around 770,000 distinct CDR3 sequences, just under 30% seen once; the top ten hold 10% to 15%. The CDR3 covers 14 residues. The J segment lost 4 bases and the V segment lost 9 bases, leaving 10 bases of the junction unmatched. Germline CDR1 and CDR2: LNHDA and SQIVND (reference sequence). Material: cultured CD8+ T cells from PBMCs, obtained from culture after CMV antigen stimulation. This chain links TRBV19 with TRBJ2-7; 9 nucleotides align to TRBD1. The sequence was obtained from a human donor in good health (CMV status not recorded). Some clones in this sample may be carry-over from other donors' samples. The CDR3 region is CASSPGQGGYEQYF. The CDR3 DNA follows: TGTGCCAGCAGTCCGGGACAGGGTGGGTACGAGCAGTACTTC. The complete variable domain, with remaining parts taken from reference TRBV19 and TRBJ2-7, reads DGGITQSPKYLFRKEGQNVTLSCEQNLNHDAMYWYRQDPGQGLRLIYYSQIVNDFQKGDIAEGYSVSREKKESFPLTVTSAQKNPTAFYLCASSPGQGGYEQYFGPGTRLTVT.